This TCR beta chain derives from a study of regulatory T cells in long-lasting Graves disease. Study at large: Patients met the persistent Graves' disease definition after over 5 years of antithyroid drugs with positive TSH receptor antibodies.

CDR3-region Arm-PCR and iRepertoire HTBI primers produced the TCR beta libraries. TCRdb re-called the multiplex PCR reads through MiXCR, storing one row per CDR3 protein. The sample includes over 350,000 distinct CDR3 sequences, about 20% of them seen just once. Time point noted: persistent/refractory GD, antithyroid drugs over 5 years with positive TRAb. Following extraction of RNA from PBMCs, that RNA was used to make the TCR library. The receptor was isolated from a female donor with Graves disease. Source: peripheral blood mononuclear cells (PBMCs), taken when the disease was refractory, from a patient treated with antithyroid drugs.

CDR3 bases: TGTGCCAGCAGTTTGGACAGGCGGCGGGATACGCAGTATTTT. This codes for CASSLDRRRDTQYF. This chain connects TRBV28 to TRBJ2-3; 7 bases align to TRBD1. Per germline, CDR1 MDHEN and CDR2 SYDVKM. This CDR3 region has 14 residues. Losses at the gene ends were 3 bases for V and 6 bases for J; bases not matched to a gene: 6.